The table lists the clone carrying this T cell receptor beta chain with many counts. Its antigen remains unidentified. The study amplified the TCR beta CDR3 region from genomic DNA. This amplification was carried out by two rounds of multiplex PCR. Primers targeting each individual TRBV and TRBJ gene were applied in first-round PCR. MiXCR was run by TCRdb on the multiplex PCR reads, yielding one entry per CDR3 protein. There are around 15,000 distinct CDR3 sequences in the sample; about a sixth occur only once, and about 38% lies in the top ten. This specimen comes from a study of prognosis after radiotherapy for stage I lung cancer. Study-level background: A few patients developed post-radiotherapy distant metastases at median around seven months; about 14 had no significant progression.

Findings and limits, study-wide: Reportedly, the usage of TRBV and TRBJ genes was not the same in patients with and without metastases.

The trim removed 4 bases at V and 2 bases at J, leaving 8 bases unmatched. The CDR3 totals 15 residues. Germline CDR1 and CDR2: SGDLS and YYNGEE. The clonotype comes from a donor aged 50 or older with non-small cell lung cancer. This sequence joins TRBV9 and TRBJ2-5; 7 nucleotides line up with TRBD1. This specimen consisted of PBMCs, obtained before or after stereotactic body radiation therapy (not recorded which). CDR3 sequence: CASSPEGTAQETQYF. CDR3 nucleotide sequence: TGTGCCAGCAGCCCAGAAGGGACAGCGCAAGAGACCCAGTACTTC. Combining the CDR3 with reference TRBV9 and TRBJ2-5 gives the whole variable domain DSGVTQTPKHLITATGQRVTLRCSPRSGDLSVYWYQQSLDQGLQFLIQYYNGEERAKGNILERFSAQQFPDLHSELNLSSLELGDSALYFCASSPEGTAQETQYFGPGTRLLVL.